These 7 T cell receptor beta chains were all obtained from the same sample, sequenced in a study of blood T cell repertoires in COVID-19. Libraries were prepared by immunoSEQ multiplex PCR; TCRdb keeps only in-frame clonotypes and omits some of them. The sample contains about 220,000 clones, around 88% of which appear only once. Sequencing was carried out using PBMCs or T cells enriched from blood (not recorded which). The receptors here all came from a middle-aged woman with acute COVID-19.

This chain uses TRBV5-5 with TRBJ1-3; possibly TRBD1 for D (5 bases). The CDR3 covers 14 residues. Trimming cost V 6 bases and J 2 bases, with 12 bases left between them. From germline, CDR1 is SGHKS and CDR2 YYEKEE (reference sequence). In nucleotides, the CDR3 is TGTGCCAGCAACCCGGGGGGAGCTGGAAACACCATATATTTT. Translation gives CASNPGGAGNTIYF. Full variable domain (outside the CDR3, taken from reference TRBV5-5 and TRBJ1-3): DAGVTQSPTHLIKTRGQQVTLRCSPISGHKSVSWYQQVLGQGPQFIFQYYEKEERGRGNFPDRFSARQFPNYSSELNVNALLLGDSALYLCASNPGGAGNTIYFGEGSWLTVV.

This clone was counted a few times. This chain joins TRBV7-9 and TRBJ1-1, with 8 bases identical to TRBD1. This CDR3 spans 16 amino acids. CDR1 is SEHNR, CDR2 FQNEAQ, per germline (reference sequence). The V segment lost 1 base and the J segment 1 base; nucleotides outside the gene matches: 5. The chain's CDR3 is CASSLEQGVGNTEAFF. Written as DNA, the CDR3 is TGTGCCAGCAGCTTAGAACAGGGGGTGGGGAACACTGAAGCTTTCTTT.

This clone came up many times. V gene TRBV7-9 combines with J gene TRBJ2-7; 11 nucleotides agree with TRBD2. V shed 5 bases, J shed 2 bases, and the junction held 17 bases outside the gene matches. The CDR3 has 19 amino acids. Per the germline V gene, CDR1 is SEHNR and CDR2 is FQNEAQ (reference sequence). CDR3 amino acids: CASSLAGGPLAGGTYEQYF. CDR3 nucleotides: TGTGCCAGCAGCCTGGCGGGGGGGCCCCTAGCGGGGGGTACCTACGAGCAGTACTTC.

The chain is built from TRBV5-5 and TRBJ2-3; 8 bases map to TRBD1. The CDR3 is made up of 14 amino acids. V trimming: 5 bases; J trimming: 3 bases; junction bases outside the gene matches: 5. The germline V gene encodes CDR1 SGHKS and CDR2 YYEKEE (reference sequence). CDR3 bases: TGTGCCAGCAGTTGGACAGGGACGACAGATACGCAGTATTTT. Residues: CASSWTGTTDTQYF.

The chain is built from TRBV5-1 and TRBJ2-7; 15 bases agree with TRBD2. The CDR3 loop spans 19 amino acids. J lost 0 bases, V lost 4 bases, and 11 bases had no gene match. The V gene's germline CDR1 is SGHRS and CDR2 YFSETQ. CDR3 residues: CASSAFPGLAGGSSYEQYF. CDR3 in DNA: TGCGCCAGCAGCGCCTTTCCGGGACTAGCGGGGGGAAGCTCCTACGAGCAGTACTTC.

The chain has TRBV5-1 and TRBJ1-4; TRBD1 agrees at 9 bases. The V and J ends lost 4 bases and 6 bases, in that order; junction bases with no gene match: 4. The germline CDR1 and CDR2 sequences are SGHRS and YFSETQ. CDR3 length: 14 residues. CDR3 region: CASSQGTGYEKLFF. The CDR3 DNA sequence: TGCGCCAGCAGCCAGGGGACAGGGTATGAAAAACTGTTTTTT.

This CDR3 reads CASSLAGAPGSYEQYV. The DNA of the CDR3 is TGTGCCAGCAGCCTAGCGGGAGCGCCTGGCTCCTACGAGCAGTACGTC. V and J are TRBV28 and TRBJ2-7; 10 bases match TRBD2. Trimming cost V 6 bases and J 0 bases; bases outside gene matches: 8. CDR1 and CDR2 from the germline V gene are MDHEN and SYDVKM. The CDR3 has 16 amino acids.